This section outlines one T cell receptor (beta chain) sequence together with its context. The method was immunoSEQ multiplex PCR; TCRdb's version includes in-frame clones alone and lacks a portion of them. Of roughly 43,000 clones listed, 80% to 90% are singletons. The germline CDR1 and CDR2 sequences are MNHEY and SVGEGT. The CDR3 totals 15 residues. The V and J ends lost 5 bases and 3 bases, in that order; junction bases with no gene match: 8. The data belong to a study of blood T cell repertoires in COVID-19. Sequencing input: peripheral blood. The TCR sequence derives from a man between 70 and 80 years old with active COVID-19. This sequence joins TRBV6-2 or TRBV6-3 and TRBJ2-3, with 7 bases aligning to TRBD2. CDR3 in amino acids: CASSRGRGETDTQYF. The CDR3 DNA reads TGTGCCAGCAGTCGCGGCCGGGGGGAAACAGATACGCAGTATTTT.